This T cell receptor (beta chain) is drawn from a study of cytomegalovirus exposure and HLA in healthy donors. Background on the study: From donors who were HLA-typed, an early data release held 75 million to 85 million unique TCRs. The study, taken as a whole, reports: Highest at DRB1 and lowest at HLA-C, TCR association rates differed among HLA loci in a later analysis.

The ends lost 3 bases at V and 6 bases at J; junction bases unmatched: 13. CDR1 is MNHEY, CDR2 SMNVEV, per germline (reference sequence). The length of the CDR3 is 16 residues. The primer mix had 60 Vbeta and 13 Jbeta primers. Using immunoSEQ multiplex PCR, the repertoire was profiled, and TCRdb retains in-frame clones only, with some absent. Of approximately 110,000 clones detected, roughly 70% appear once; the ten largest clones hold 11%. Regarding this clone: Its target is unknown.

Those who donated were healthy bone marrow donors. Sequencing used PBMCs. The receptor comes from a man aged 35 to 55 in good health and CMV-seropositive. The V and J genes are TRBV27 and TRBJ1-2, with 7 positions matching TRBD1. CDR3 DNA sequence: TGTGCCAGCAGTTTGACGAAGACCGGGACAGAGAATGGCTACACCTTC. Translation: CASSLTKTGTENGYTF.